The 5 T cell receptor beta chains below all came from one sample that was sequenced in a study of cytomegalovirus exposure and HLA in healthy donors. In the PCR, 60 Vbeta and 13 Jbeta primers were used. Here immunoSEQ multiplex PCR was the method, and the copy in TCRdb shows in-frame clones only, minus some. In the table there are 110,000 or so clones, 81% of which are singletons. The sequenced sample was PBMCs. The origin of the receptors is a woman aged 30 to 39 in good health and CMV-seronegative.

V gene TRBV6-5 combines with J gene TRBJ1-2; the match to TRBD1 covers 8 bases. The V gene's germline CDR1 is MNHEY and CDR2 SVGAGI. The J segment lost 6 bases and the V segment lost 7 bases, leaving 4 bases of the junction unmatched. The CDR3 contains 12 residues. Here the CDR3 reads CASTRGRDGYTF. CDR3 in DNA: TGTGCCAGCACCAGGGGGCGCGATGGCTACACCTTC.

This chain uses TRBV27 with TRBJ2-5, with a tentative D call TRBD1 (5 bases). The V gene's germline CDR1 is MNHEY and CDR2 SMNVEV (reference sequence). The CDR3 has 14 residues. Trimming pared 3 bases from V and 4 bases from J, leaving 12 bases between. The CDR3, as DNA: TGTGCCAGCAGTTTGGCGACAGCTATAGAGACCCAGTACTTC. Its protein is CASSLATAIETQYF.

V and J are TRBV27 and TRBJ1-5; no definite D call. Trimming stripped 5 bases from V and 6 bases from J, with 17 bases between. This CDR3 is built from 15 residues. Per germline, CDR1 MNHEY and CDR2 SMNVEV (reference sequence). The CDR3 DNA reads TGTGCCAGCAGTCCACAAGGTCAGGCAGGTCAGCCCCAGCATTTT. This gives the protein CASSPQGQAGQPQHF.

This sequence joins TRBV7-8 and TRBJ1-4, with D uncertain. Trimming took 1 base from V and 8 from J, leaving 8 bases between them. From germline, CDR1 is SGHVS and CDR2 FQNEAQ. The CDR3 sequence is 13 residues long. The chain's CDR3 is CASSLGRVEKLFF. The DNA of the CDR3 is TGTGCCAGCAGCTTAGGGAGGGTGGAAAAACTGTTTTTT.

The J gene is TRBJ2-1, the V gene TRBV29-1, with TRBD2 as a possible D gene (5 bases). Germline V CDR1 and CDR2: SQVTM, ANQGSEA. This CDR3 spans 13 amino acids. Trimming took 6 bases from V and 6 from J, leaving 15 bases between them. DNA for the CDR3: TGCAGCGTCCAGGAGGTGAGAGCCAATGAGCAGTTCTTC. Its protein product is CSVQEVRANEQFF.